This T cell receptor (beta chain) is from a study of blood T cell repertoires in COVID-19. Original handling: Amplification from reference gene primers served as the basis for estimated nucleated cell counts. Profiling relied on immunoSEQ multiplex PCR, and the TCRdb table lists in-frame clones only, not all of them. Clone size and V and J calls were adopted from that table, with D and trimming inferred from the DNA. This table has 360,000 or so clones, about 90% appearing once. Material: PBMCs or T cells enriched from blood (not recorded which). This TCR derives from a woman in her thirties who had recovered from COVID-19.

For the CDR3, the DNA is TGCGCCAGCAGCTACGAGATCATGAACACTGAAGCTTTCTTT. Protein: CASSYEIMNTEAFF. The genes are TRBV5-1 and TRBJ1-1; no clear D. CDR1 is SGHRS, CDR2 YFSETQ, per germline. This CDR3 is built from 14 residues. Trimming removed 3 bases from V and 0 bases from J, with 9 bases in between.